The rows below give T cell receptor beta chains drawn from one sample of a study of chemoradiotherapy in HPV16-positive cancers. Using immunoSEQ multiplex PCR, the repertoire was profiled, and TCRdb retains in-frame clones only, with some absent. The table lists approximately 13,000 clones, about 85% of them singletons, with more than 4.5% in the top ten. The sample in question was blood, obtained from a patient who underwent chemoradiotherapy. The receptors were gathered from a human donor with HPV-associated anogenital cancer. The CDR3 runs from the conserved cysteine through the conserved F or W. Only part of the rows carry a size: once, few, many, or a class if the clone is expanded.

clone_size,v_call,j_call,cdr3_aa
NA,TRBV30,TRBJ2-5,CAWREWDRKTQYF
NA,TRBV5-1,TRBJ1-3,CASSSPSGGNTIYF
NA,TRBV7-2,TRBJ1-3,CASSLDFLSSGNTIYF
NA,TRBV25-1,TRBJ1-2,CASSVTLRYGYTF
NA,TRBV7-9,TRBJ2-7,CASSLVAGGGEQYF
NA,TRBV19,TRBJ2-1,CASSSDRSYYNEQFF
NA,TRBV11-2,TRBJ1-1,CASSLVGVRNTEAFF
NA,TRBV28,TRBJ1-2,CASSRTTGLEGYTF
NA,TRBV5-4,TRBJ1-4,CASSSRDLGYNEKLFF
NA,TRBV6-5,TRBJ1-1,CASSSPRGIGAFF
NA,TRBV5-6,TRBJ1-4,CASSLAGLRDEKLFF
NA,TRBV11-3,TRBJ2-1,CASSPPGRPYNEQFF
NA,TRBV5-1,TRBJ1-2,CASYDRGRSGGYTF
few,TRBV2,TRBJ1-6,CASSERGEYGSPLHF
NA,TRBV29-1,TRBJ2-3,CSVHRDSSTDTQYF
NA,TRBV5-4,TRBJ2-3,CASSLSTDTQYF
NA,TRBV7-7,TRBJ1-1,CASSQVGTMNTEAFF
NA,TRBV5-1,TRBJ1-3,CASSLRGSGQLSSGNTIYF
NA,TRBV27,TRBJ2-7,CASSPATGFNWQYF
NA,TRBV7-2,TRBJ2-6,CASRVGANVLTF
NA,TRBV9,TRBJ1-6,CASSVDPGQNSPLHF
NA,TRBV1,TRBJ1-5,CTSSQGVGHGNQPQHF
NA,TRBV6-6,TRBJ2-1,CASRRPGAPHNEQFF
NA,TRBV18,TRBJ1-5,CASSQGGNQPQHF
NA,TRBV11-2,TRBJ1-2,CASSFRYLCYGYTF
NA,TRBV7-2,TRBJ1-1,CASSLEGTGGTEAFF